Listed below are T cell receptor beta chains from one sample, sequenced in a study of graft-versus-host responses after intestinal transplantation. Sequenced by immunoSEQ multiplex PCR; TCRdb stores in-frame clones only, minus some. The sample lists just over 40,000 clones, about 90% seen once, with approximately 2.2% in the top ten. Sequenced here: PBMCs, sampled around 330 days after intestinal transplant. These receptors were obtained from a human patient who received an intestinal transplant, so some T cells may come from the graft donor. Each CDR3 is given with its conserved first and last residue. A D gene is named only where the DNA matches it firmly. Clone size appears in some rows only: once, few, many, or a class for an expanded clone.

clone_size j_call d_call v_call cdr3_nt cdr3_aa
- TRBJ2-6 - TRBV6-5 TGTGCCAGCAGCCCGGACTCTGGGGCCAACGTCCTGACTTTC CASSPDSGANVLTF
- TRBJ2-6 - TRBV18 TGTGCCAGCTCACCGGGGCTACTGGGGGACCTGACTTTC CASSPGLLGDLTF
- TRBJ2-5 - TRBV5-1 TGCGCCAGCAGCTTGGCTGGACTCGGGCAGGAAGAGACCCAGTACTTC CASSLAGLGQEETQYF
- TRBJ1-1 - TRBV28 TGTGCCAGCAGTTTTTGGGGGCCGGGCACTGAAGCTTTCTTT CASSFWGPGTEAFF
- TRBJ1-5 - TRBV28 TGTGCCACGACGGGGACTCTTAGCAATCAGCCCCAGCATTTT CATTGTLSNQPQHF
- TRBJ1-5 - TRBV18 TGTGCCAGCTCGTCCCAGGGAGGTGGCAATCAGCCCCAGCATTTT CASSSQGGGNQPQHF
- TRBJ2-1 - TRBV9 TGTGCCAGCAGCGTAATGACTCCTAATGAGCAGTTCTTC CASSVMTPNEQFF
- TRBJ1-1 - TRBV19 TGTGCCAGTGTCCTGAGGGGGGGCGCGGGCACTGAAGCTTTCTTT CASVLRGGAGTEAFF
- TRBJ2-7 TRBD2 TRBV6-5 TGTGCCAGCAGTTTGGGACTAGCCTACGAGCAGTACTTC CASSLGLAYEQYF
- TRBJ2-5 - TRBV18 TGTGCCAGCTCATCTGGGGGCACTAACTTCCAAGAGACCCAGTACTTC CASSSGGTNFQETQYF
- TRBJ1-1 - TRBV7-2 TGTGCCAGCAGCTTCCGGAGCACCAATGAAGCTTTCTTT CASSFRSTNEAFF
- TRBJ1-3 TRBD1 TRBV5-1 TGCGCCAGCAGCTTGGTGACAGGGGGTGGAAACACCATATATTTT CASSLVTGGGNTIYF
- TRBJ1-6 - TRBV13 TGTGCCAGCAGCTTAGGCGAGAATAATTCACCCCTCCACTTT CASSLGENNSPLHF
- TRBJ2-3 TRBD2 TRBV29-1 TGCAGCGTTGATTCGAGCGGGAGGGGAACAGATACGCAGTATTTT CSVDSSGRGTDTQYF
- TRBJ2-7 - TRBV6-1 TGTGCCAGCATGACACCGACGCCCTACGAGCAGTACTTC CASMTPTPYEQYF
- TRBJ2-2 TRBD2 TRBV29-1 TGCAGCGGGATTAGGGGACTAGCGGGGGGTTTGAACACCGGGGAGCTGTTTTTT CSGIRGLAGGLNTGELFF
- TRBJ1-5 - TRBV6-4 TGTGCCAGCAGTCAAACGTGGAGCAATCAGCCCCAGCATTTT CASSQTWSNQPQHF
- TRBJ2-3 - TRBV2 TGTGCCAGCAGACACCGACAGGAGGTTAGGTCAGATACGCAGTATTTT CASRHRQEVRSDTQYF
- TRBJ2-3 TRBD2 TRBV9 TGTGCCAGCAGCGTAGAAGGGACTATGGTAGATACGCAGTATTTT CASSVEGTMVDTQYF
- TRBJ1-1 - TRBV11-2 TGTGCCAGCAGCTTAAGAAGGATTAACACTGAAGCTTTCTTT CASSLRRINTEAFF
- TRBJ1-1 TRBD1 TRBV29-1 TGCAGCGTCCCCGGACAGGGGGCGAACGAAGCTTTCTTT CSVPGQGANEAFF
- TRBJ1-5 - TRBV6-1 TGTGCCAGCAGTGAAAGGGAGGGGCAGCCCCAGCATTTT CASSEREGQPQHF
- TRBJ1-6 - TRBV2 TGTGCCAGCAGGGAGCAGAATTCACCCCTCCACTTT CASREQNSPLHF
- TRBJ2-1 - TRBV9 TGTGCCAGCAGCGTGGCCCTCTCCTACAATGAGCAGTTCTTC CASSVALSYNEQFF
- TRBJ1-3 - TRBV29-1 TGCGGCGTTACCGGAGGGCAGTTTAACTCTGGAAACACCATATATTTT CGVTGGQFNSGNTIYF
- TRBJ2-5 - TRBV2 TGTGCCAGCAGTGGCGGGGTGTACCAAGAGACCCAGTACTTC CASSGGVYQETQYF
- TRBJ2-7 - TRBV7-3 TGTGCCAGCAGCTGGACCGGGGCCGACGAGCAGTACTTC CASSWTGADEQYF
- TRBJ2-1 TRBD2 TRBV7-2 TGTGCCAGCAGCTTATCCCCTAGCGGGAGGGGGAATGAGCAGTTCTTC CASSLSPSGRGNEQFF
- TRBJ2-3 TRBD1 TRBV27 TGTGCCAGCAGTCCCCTCGAAGACAGGGGCACAGATACGCAGTATTTT CASSPLEDRGTDTQYF
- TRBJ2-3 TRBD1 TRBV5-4 TGTGCCAGCAGCTCCCCGGGACAGGGTGCCACAGATACGCAGTATTTT CASSSPGQGATDTQYF
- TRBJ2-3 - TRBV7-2 TGTGCCAGCAGCTTAGGGGCCCTGCTAGGGGATACGCAGTATTTT CASSLGALLGDTQYF
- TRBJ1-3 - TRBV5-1 TGCGCCAGCAGCCTAGGGGGGACAACTGGAAACACCATATATTTT CASSLGGTTGNTIYF
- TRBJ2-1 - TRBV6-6 TGTGCCAGCAGTTACTCGACAGGCTCCTACAATGAGCAGTTCTTC CASSYSTGSYNEQFF
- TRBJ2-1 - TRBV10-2 TGCGCCAGCAGTGGAGGTTTGAGCTCCTACAATGAGCAGTTCTTC CASSGGLSSYNEQFF
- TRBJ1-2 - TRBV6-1 TGTGCCCGCAGCCCCGGGACCGGGGGCGGGGGGGGCTACACCTTC CARSPGTGGGGGYTF
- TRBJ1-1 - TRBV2 TGTGCCAGCACTCCGGGGAGGGGATTGAACACTGAAGCTTTCTTT CASTPGRGLNTEAFF
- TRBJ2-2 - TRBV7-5 TGTGCCAGAAGCTTAGGGCGGGAAGAGGTCTGGAACACCGGGGAGCTGTTTTTT CARSLGREEVWNTGELFF
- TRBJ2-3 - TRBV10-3 TGTGCCATCAGGGACCTGAGCACAGATACGCAGTATTTT CAIRDLSTDTQYF
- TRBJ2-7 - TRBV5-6 TGTGCCAGCAGCTTGTCCGGATTCCTCTACGAGCAGTACTTC CASSLSGFLYEQYF
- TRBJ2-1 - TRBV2 TGTGCCAGCAGTGTTGTCGCGTACAATGAGCAGTTCTTC CASSVVAYNEQFF
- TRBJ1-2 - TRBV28 TGTGCCAGCAGCACCTCAAGAAGAAACTATGGCTACACCTTC CASSTSRRNYGYTF
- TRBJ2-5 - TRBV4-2 TGTGCCAGCAGCCAAGGGACCCCGGAGACCCAGTACTTC CASSQGTPETQYF
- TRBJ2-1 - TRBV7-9 TGTGCCAGCAATCGACCTCTCAGTGAGCAGTTCTTC CASNRPLSEQFF
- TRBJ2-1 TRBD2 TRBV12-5 TGTGCTAGTGGAAGCGGGAGGGAGAATGAGCAGTTCTTC CASGSGRENEQFF
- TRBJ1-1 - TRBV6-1 TGTGCCAGCAGTGTCAGGGTATGGGACACTGAAGCTTTCTTT CASSVRVWDTEAFF
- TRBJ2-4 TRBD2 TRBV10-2 TGCGCCAGCAGTGGGACTAGCGAAAACATTCAGTACTTC CASSGTSENIQYF
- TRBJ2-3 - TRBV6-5 TGTGCCAGCAGCTCCCTGACAGGACCGCTAGATACGCAGTATTTT CASSSLTGPLDTQYF
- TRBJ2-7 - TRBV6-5 TGTGCCAGCAGTTCTACGGCCGCCTACGAGCAGTACTTC CASSSTAAYEQYF
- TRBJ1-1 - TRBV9 TGTGCCAGCAGCCCCGACCCGAACACTGAAGCTTTCTTT CASSPDPNTEAFF
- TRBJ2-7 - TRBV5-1 TGCGCCAGCAGCTCCGGCTATGCCTACGAGCAGTACTTC CASSSGYAYEQYF
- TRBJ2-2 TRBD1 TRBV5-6 TGTGCCAGCAGCTCCCGTGGGCAGGGGGCTGGAACCGGGGAGCTGTTTTTT CASSSRGQGAGTGELFF
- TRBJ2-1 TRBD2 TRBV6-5 TGTGCCAGCAGTCAAACTAGCGGGGGAAGTGAGCAGTTCTTC CASSQTSGGSEQFF
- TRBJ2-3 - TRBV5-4 TGTGCCAGCAGCTTGGCCAGCACAGATACGCAGTATTTT CASSLASTDTQYF
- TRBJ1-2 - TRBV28 TGTGCCAGCAGCCCACGATGCCGGGACGGCTACTATGGCTACACCTTC CASSPRCRDGYYGYTF
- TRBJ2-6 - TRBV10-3 TGTGCCATCAAGAACACCTTACGGATCCCTGGGGCCAACGTCCTGACTTTC CAIKNTLRIPGANVLTF
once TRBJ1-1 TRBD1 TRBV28 TGTGCCAGCAGTTCAAGTAACAGGGGGCGAATTATGAACACTGAAGCTTTCTTT CASSSSNRGRIMNTEAFF
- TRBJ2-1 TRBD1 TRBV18 TGTGCCAGCTCACCACCGGGACAGTTCTACAATGAGCAGTTCTTC CASSPPGQFYNEQFF
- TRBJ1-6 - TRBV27 TGTGCCAGCAGTTTCCAGGGTTCACCCCTCCACTTT CASSFQGSPLHF